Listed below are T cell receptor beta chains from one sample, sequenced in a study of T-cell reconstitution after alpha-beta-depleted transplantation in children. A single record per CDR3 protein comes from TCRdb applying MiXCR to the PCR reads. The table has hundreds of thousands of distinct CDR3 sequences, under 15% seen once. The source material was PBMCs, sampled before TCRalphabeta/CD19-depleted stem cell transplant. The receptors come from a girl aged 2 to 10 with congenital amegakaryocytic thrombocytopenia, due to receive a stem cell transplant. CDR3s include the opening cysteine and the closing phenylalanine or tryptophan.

CASSSVGEADTQYF | TRBV28
CASSGVAGSSYEQYF | TRBV5-1
CAISESENGYGYTF | TRBV10-3
CASSLGFVAGGDDGYTF | TRBV7-9
CAWRHAGAYEQYF | TRBV30
CASNAVGTDLDNEQFF | TRBV6-1
CASSFGTSGNEQFF | TRBV27
CASSFGLYEQYF | TRBV12-3/TRBV12-4
CAISETGYSYEQYF | TRBV10-3
CASSPKGTSGGASYEQYF | TRBV11-1
CASSQGSGSYPDTQYF | TRBV4-1
CASSQETQSSYNEQFF | TRBV4-2
CASSQIGLAGGRTRNEQFF | TRBV4-1
CASSRPLRQETQYF | TRBV7-8
CASSPPRVTPPQNEKLFF | TRBV18
CASRDFLSSGANVLTF | TRBV5-4
CASSLGWGAGGPADTQYF | TRBV5-1
CASSQDPRVENSPLHF | TRBV4-1
CASSQGLAGGQEFF | TRBV3-1
CAVRGQGALFARYEQYF | TRBV2
CSAMGENTGELFF | TRBV20-1
CASAAGDEQFF | TRBV7-6
CSARDGTKYNEQFF | TRBV20-1
CASSLVAYGTRDTQYF | TRBV7-8
CAISVGGSLNEQYF | TRBV10-3
CASSLSRDYNEQFF | TRBV7-2
CASSIPTGYNEQFF | TRBV7-2
CASCGQGDNEQFF | TRBV28
CASSPRTGDTEAFF | TRBV6-1
CASSLAAAGTDSPLHF | TRBV7-6
CASKKDTYQETQYF | TRBV6-1
CASSFLPAGGTSYNEQFF | TRBV5-1
CAISVSREATDTQYF | TRBV10-3
CSVDEGRGGGHYGDTF | TRBV29-1
CASSLAKGTYEQYF | TRBV7-2
CATSSIGETQYF | TRBV15